The present T cell receptor (beta chain) was sequenced within a study of T cells in Graves' hyperthyroidism and ophthalmopathy. This clonotype was recorded at least ten times. Regions amplified from RNA transcripts were the TCR beta CDR3 regions. The HTBI set primed first-round TCR CDR3 RT-PCR. TCRdb processed the multiplex PCR reads anew with MiXCR; each CDR3 protein has one entry. The sample includes around 450,000 distinct CDR3 sequences, about 13% of them seen just once. Over 8 ml fresh peripheral blood yielded the PBMCs. Sequenced: blood. This TCR was sampled from a woman in her late teens or twenties with Graves' hyperthyroidism.

The CDR3 reads CASSFPLGQGSTEAFF. CDR3 sequence (DNA): TGTGCCAGCAGCTTCCCATTGGGACAGGGGTCCACTGAAGCTTTCTTT. J is TRBJ1-1 and V is TRBV11-1, with 10 bases aligning to TRBD1. V shed 3 bases, J shed 4 bases, and the junction held 8 bases outside the gene matches. The CDR3 runs 16 residues. CDR1 and CDR2 from the germline V gene are SGHAT and FQDESV (reference sequence).